The clone carrying this T cell receptor (beta chain) was counted only a few times. Germline V gene sequence: CDR1 MGHDK, CDR2 SYGVNS. Trimming stripped 4 bases from V and 3 bases from J, with 16 bases between. The CDR3 covers 15 residues. The assay ran at deep level. Clones were sequenced by immunoSEQ multiplex PCR, and TCRdb holds only the in-frame ones, with some missing. Of some 2,000,000 clones listed, 95% were seen once; the top ten hold roughly 0.13%. These data originate in a study of shared clonotypes between healthy human individuals. The chain has TRBV25-1 and TRBJ2-7, with D possibly TRBD1 on 7 matching bases. The receptor's source is a man aged 18 to 35 in good health. Sequenced material: naive CD4+ T cells sorted from blood. As for subset: CD45RA+ positively selected. This CDR3 is CASSGGTVGSYEQYF. CDR3 bases: TGTGCCAGCAGTGGAGGGACAGTCGGGAGCTACGAGCAGTACTTC.